This TCR beta chain was observed in a study of beta chain features in type 1 diabetes. Study conclusions and caveats: Across all four CD4+ subsets, people with type 1 diabetes showed modestly shorter TCRB CDR3s.

The investigators reverse transcribed all of the isolated RNA, so they sequenced expressed TCRB transcripts. TCRdb keeps only in-frame clones here, not all; method: immunoSEQ multiplex PCR. This sample carries 85,000 to 110,000 clones, under 30% of them seen once, and the ten largest clones take 0.53%. CDR3 length: 13 amino acids. V gave up 4 bases and J gave up 4 bases, with 11 bases separating them. CDR1 and CDR2 from the germline V gene are SGHTA and FQGNSA. Of note for this clone: The target antigen is unknown.

V usage is TRBV7-2 and J usage is TRBJ2-7; TRBD1 is a possible D gene (5 bases). This sequence was found in a woman under 30 with type 1 diabetes. Sequenced sample: central memory CD4+ T cells from blood. This CDR3 reads CASSSGNRYEQYF. CDR3 bases: TGTGCCAGCAGCTCAGGGAATCGATACGAGCAGTACTTC.